This is a list of T cell receptor beta chains from one sample in a study of somatic mutations in cytotoxic T cells in rheumatoid arthritis. Libraries were prepared by immunoSEQ multiplex PCR; TCRdb keeps only in-frame clonotypes and omits some of them. The table records fewer than 20,000 clones, about 70% of them present only once. Sequencing was performed on CD8+ T cells sorted from blood. The receptors were gathered from a woman in her sixties or seventies in good health. The CDR3 runs from the conserved cysteine through the conserved F or W. D genes are given only for firm matches. Clone size is given for some rows only: seen once, a few or many times, or a class if the clone is expanded.

abundance	j_gene	v_gene	d_gene	CDR3aa	CDR3nt
-	TRBJ2-7	TRBV6-1	-	CASSEMGGGNEQYF	TGTGCCAGCAGTGAAATGGGTGGAGGGAACGAGCAGTACTTC
-	TRBJ1-6	TRBV7-2	-	CASRADPNSPLHF	TGTGCCAGCAGGGCAGACCCTAATTCACCCCTCCACTTT
-	TRBJ2-7	TRBV5-5	-	CASSLGERVHEQYF	TGTGCCAGCAGCTTGGGTGAGAGGGTCCACGAGCAGTACTTC
-	TRBJ2-1	TRBV7-6	TRBD2	CASSRLAGGASSYNEQFF	TGTGCCAGCAGCCGACTAGCGGGGGGCGCTAGCTCCTACAATGAGCAGTTCTTC
few	TRBJ2-2	TRBV7-9	-	CASSLLDRKGLTNTGELFF	TGTGCCAGCAGCTTATTGGATCGGAAGGGACTTACGAACACCGGGGAGCTGTTTTTT
-	TRBJ2-7	TRBV5-8	-	CASSVGNEQYF	TGTGCCAGCAGCGTTGGCAACGAGCAGTACTTC
-	TRBJ2-1	TRBV27	-	CASRDGYNEQFF	TGTGCCAGCAGAGACGGATACAATGAGCAGTTCTTC
-	TRBJ2-5	TRBV6-5	-	CASRTTNHRETQYF	TGTGCCAGCAGGACCACCAACCATAGAGAGACCCAGTACTTC
-	TRBJ1-1	TRBV9	-	CASSGGGLNTEAFF	TGTGCCAGCAGCGGCGGGGGCTTGAACACTGAAGCTTTCTTT
-	TRBJ2-3	TRBV10-2	-	CASSEEGLRTDTQYF	TGCGCCAGCAGTGAAGAGGGACTGCGCACAGATACGCAGTATTTT
few	TRBJ2-2	TRBV7-9	TRBD1	CASSDTGGTGELFF	TGTGCCAGCAGCGACACAGGGGGCACCGGGGAGCTGTTTTTT
-	TRBJ2-3	TRBV7-2	TRBD1	CASSASLQGGSYTDTQYF	TGTGCCAGCAGCGCAAGCCTACAGGGGGGTTCATACACAGATACGCAGTATTTT
-	TRBJ2-1	TRBV7-6	-	CASSLRRVGSYNEQFF	TGTGCCAGCAGCTTAAGAAGGGTCGGATCCTACAATGAGCAGTTCTTC
-	TRBJ1-2	TRBV5-1	TRBD1	CASSSGTGTNSGYTF	TGCGCCAGCAGCTCCGGGACAGGGACCAACTCTGGCTACACCTTC
-	TRBJ1-1	TRBV7-9	TRBD1	CASSSPRGPEAFF	TGTGCCAGCAGCTCCCCGAGGGGGCCTGAAGCTTTCTTT
-	TRBJ2-7	TRBV6-5	-	CASRSGTEQYF	TGTGCCAGCAGATCCGGGACAGAGCAGTACTTC
once	TRBJ2-5	TRBV13	TRBD2	CASSLGTSGSQETQYF	TGTGCCAGCAGCTTAGGGACTAGCGGGTCCCAAGAGACCCAGTACTTC
once	TRBJ2-7	TRBV27	-	CASSFFLGGEQYF	TGTGCCAGCAGTTTTTTCCTCGGGGGCGAGCAGTACTTC
-	TRBJ2-1	TRBV9	-	CASSPEDSSYNEQFF	TGTGCCAGCAGCCCCGAGGACAGCTCCTACAATGAGCAGTTCTTC
-	TRBJ2-1	TRBV6-5	TRBD2	CASSPGGGSYNEQFF	TGTGCCAGCAGCCCCGGGGGGGGCTCCTACAATGAGCAGTTCTTC
-	TRBJ1-1	TRBV2	TRBD1	CASSDPRDRVSEAFF	TGTGCCAGCAGTGACCCTAGGGACAGGGTATCTGAAGCTTTCTTT
few	TRBJ1-5	TRBV5-1	-	CASSFDSHNQPQHF	TGCGCCAGCAGCTTTGACAGCCACAATCAGCCCCAGCATTTT
few	TRBJ1-4	TRBV27	-	CASSLQLNEKLFF	TGTGCCAGCAGTTTGCAGCTTAATGAAAAACTGTTTTTT
once	TRBJ2-7	TRBV15	TRBD1	CATSTGQGAYEQYF	TGTGCCACCAGCACCGGACAGGGGGCCTACGAGCAGTACTTC
-	TRBJ1-1	TRBV6-4	TRBD1	CASITGTVENTEAFF	TGTGCCAGCATCACCGGGACAGTGGAGAACACTGAAGCTTTCTTT
-	TRBJ1-5	TRBV9	TRBD1	CASSVGQGSNQPQHF	TGTGCCAGCAGCGTAGGACAGGGAAGCAATCAGCCCCAGCATTTT
few	TRBJ1-2	TRBV2	-	CASSEGADSYGYTF	TGTGCCAGCAGTGAAGGGGCAGATAGCTATGGCTACACCTTC
once	TRBJ1-1	TRBV19	-	CASSLRRANTEAFF	TGTGCCAGTAGTCTACGACGGGCTAACACTGAAGCTTTCTTT
few	TRBJ1-3	TRBV4-2	TRBD1	CASSQDQGARGNTIYF	TGTGCCAGCAGCCAAGATCAGGGGGCGCGGGGAAACACCATATATTTT
-	TRBJ2-7	TRBV6-1	TRBD1	CASSEFVFGQGIPYEQYF	TGTGCCAGCAGTGAATTTGTCTTTGGACAGGGCATTCCCTACGAGCAGTACTTC
few	TRBJ1-1	TRBV5-6	-	CASSFGTHKEAFF	TGTGCCAGCAGCTTCGGGACACATAAAGAAGCTTTCTTT
-	TRBJ2-1	TRBV29-1	TRBD2	CSVDIFSGGDASSYNEQFF	TGCAGCGTTGACATCTTTAGCGGGGGGGACGCAAGCTCCTACAATGAGCAGTTCTTC
-	TRBJ1-1	TRBV7-9	TRBD1	CASSLEGTVPAFF	TGTGCCAGCAGCTTAGAGGGGACAGTGCCAGCTTTCTTT
-	TRBJ1-1	TRBV7-6	-	CASSSPPGARTEAFF	TGTGCCAGCAGCTCCCCCCCGGGGGCGCGGACTGAAGCTTTCTTT
-	TRBJ1-3	TRBV9	TRBD1	CASSAGQGTGNTIYF	TGTGCCAGCAGCGCGGGACAGGGGACTGGAAACACCATATATTTT
-	TRBJ1-2	TRBV5-6	-	CASSRTETASGYTF	TGTGCCAGCAGTCGGACGGAGACAGCCAGCGGCTACACCTTC
-	TRBJ2-5	TRBV4-2	-	CASSQGLPQETQYF	TGTGCCAGCAGCCAAGGACTGCCCCAAGAGACCCAGTACTTC